Shown below are 21 T cell receptor beta chains from a single sample sequenced in a study of T cells in Graves' hyperthyroidism and ophthalmopathy. Amplification of TCR beta CDR3 regions was performed using RNA transcripts as template. The study used the HTBI primer set for a first-round RT-PCR of the TCR CDR3. One entry per CDR3 protein results from TCRdb running MiXCR on the multiplex PCR reads. The table lists roughly 720,000 distinct CDR3 sequences, roughly a sixth of them singletons. The source material was blood. The receptors come from a man in his fifties with Graves' hyperthyroidism.

In this sample, this clonotype turned up a few times. The rearrangement links TRBV29-1 to TRBJ2-7, with 10 bases aligning to TRBD2. The CDR3 runs to 13 residues. J was trimmed by 7 bases and V by 6 bases; bases with no gene match: 9. Germline CDR1 reads SQVTM; CDR2 reads ANQGSEA. This CDR3 reads CSVLSGRGEEQYF. The CDR3 nucleotides read TGCAGCGTCTTAAGCGGGAGGGGTGAAGAGCAGTACTTC.

This clonotype was recorded many times. V is TRBV11-2 and J is TRBJ2-5; maybe TRBD2 (5 bases). Trimming took 6 bases from V and 4 from J, leaving 24 bases between them. The CDR3 is 17 residues long. Per germline, CDR1 SGHAT and CDR2 FQNNGV. CDR3 region: CASSFSVKHFWGETQYF. The DNA of the CDR3 is TGTGCCAGCAGTTTTAGCGTGAAGCATTTCTGGGGAGAGACCCAGTACTTC.

This clonotype has at least ten counts. V is TRBV14 and J is TRBJ2-1; D may be TRBD2 (5 bases). The V and J ends lost 5 bases and 3 bases respectively, with 14 bases between them. This CDR3 comprises 15 residues. Germline V gene data show CDR1 as SGHDN and CDR2 as FVKESK. The CDR3 is CASSFIVGSYNEQFF. The CDR3 nucleotides are TGTGCCAGCAGCTTCATAGTTGGGAGCTACAATGAGCAGTTCTTC. The variable domain in full, completed from reference TRBV14 and TRBJ2-1, reads EAGVTQFPSHSVIEKGQTVTLRCDPISGHDNLYWYRRVMGKEIKFLLHFVKESKQDESGMPNNRFLAERTGGTYSTLKVQPAELEDSGVYFCASSFIVGSYNEQFFGPGTRLTVL.

As concerns this clonotype: A read error may be the cause here, since a much bigger clone is one base away. This sequence joins TRBV28 and TRBJ2-3; 8 nucleotides line up with TRBD2. Germline CDR1 and CDR2: MDHEN and SYDVKM. J gave up 0 bases and V 7 bases, and 6 bases lay outside the gene matches. CDR3 length equals 15 residues. CDR3 amino acids: CASTGTSASTDTQYF. CDR3 bases: TGTGCCAGCACCGGGACTAGTGCCAGCACAGATACGCAGTATTTT.

This clonotype was picked up a small number of times. The gene calls are TRBV18 and TRBJ2-7; TRBD1 agrees at 11 bases. Germline lookup yields CDR1 KGHSH and CDR2 LQKENI. CDR3 length: 16 residues. With V trimmed by 4 bases and J by 6 bases, 11 bases remained unmatched. The CDR3 region has the DNA TGTGCCAGCTCACGATGGACAGGGGGCGCTGAGGGCGAGCAGTACTTC. It is translated as CASSRWTGGAEGEQYF. The variable domain in full, completed from reference TRBV18 and TRBJ2-7, reads NAGVMQNPRHLVRRRGQEARLRCSPMKGHSHVYWYRQLPEEGLKFMVYLQKENIIDESGMPKERFSAEFPKEGPSILRIQQVVRGDSAAYFCASSRWTGGAEGEQYFGPGTRLTVT.

This clonotype was counted ten times or more. The V gene is TRBV3-1, the J gene TRBJ2-1; D is possibly TRBD1 or TRBD2 (5 bases each). V lost 3 bases to trimming and J lost 8 bases, with 8 bases between them. The CDR3 covers 12 residues. The germline V gene encodes CDR1 LGHDT and CDR2 YNNKEL (reference sequence). The CDR3 nucleotides are TGTGCCAGCAGCCAGTCGGGGCATGAGCAGTTCTTC. Its protein is CASSQSGHEQFF.

Many counts were recorded for this clonotype. CDR3 nucleotides: TGTGCCACCGGTGCGAAAGGGGGGCAAGAGGAATACAATCAGCCCCAGCATTTT. Protein product: CATGAKGGQEEYNQPQHF. The chain has TRBV10-3 and TRBJ1-5, with D possibly being TRBD1 (6 bases). There are 18 residues in the CDR3. V lost 10 bases and J lost 3, with 28 bases in between. The germline CDR1 and CDR2 sequences are ENHRY and SYGVKD.

The sample holds many counts of this clonotype. The chain links TRBV7-8 to TRBJ1-1, with TRBD1 matching over 8 bases. The V gene's germline CDR1 is SGHVS and CDR2 FQNEAQ. The CDR3 sequence is 14 residues long. With 2 bases clipped from V and 5 bases from J, the junction kept 4 bases outside the gene matches. CDR3 protein: CASSLQGAQTEAFF. CDR3 DNA sequence: TGTGCCAGCAGCTTACAGGGGGCGCAGACTGAAGCTTTCTTT.

In this sample, this clonotype turned up a few times. The chain employs TRBV10-2 and TRBJ1-2; 10 positions match TRBD1. This CDR3 is 11 amino acids long. Trimming cost V 10 bases and J 6 bases; bases outside gene matches: 2. Germline-derived CDR1 and CDR2 are WSHSY and SAAADI. CDR3 amino acids: CATDRGHGYTF. In DNA, the CDR3 is TGCGCCACTGACAGGGGGCATGGCTACACCTTC.

This clonotype showed up just a few times. V usage is TRBV20-1 and J usage is TRBJ2-7; D could derive from TRBD1 or TRBD2 (5 bases each). The length of the CDR3 is 12 residues. V gave up 6 bases and J gave up 3 bases, with 12 bases separating them. The germline V gene encodes CDR1 DFQATT and CDR2 SNEGSKA (reference sequence). The CDR3 DNA sequence: TGCAGTGCCCTCGGGACCCACTACGAGCAGTACTTC. Translation gives CSALGTHYEQYF.

This clonotype was seen at least ten times. This rearrangement joins TRBV11-2 to TRBJ2-7, with 9 nucleotides matching TRBD2. The V and J ends lost 1 base and 2 bases, in that order; junction bases with no gene match: 6. The germline V gene has CDR1 SGHAT and CDR2 FQNNGV. CDR3 length: 16 amino acids. The DNA of the CDR3 is TGTGCCAGCAGCTTAGCCCGTCTAGCGGGGACCTACGAGCAGTACTTC. Its protein is CASSLARLAGTYEQYF.

This clonotype was seen a handful of times. Written as DNA, the CDR3 is TGTGCCAGCGAATACTACAATGAGCAGTTCTTC. This sequence encodes CASEYYNEQFF. The gene calls are TRBV6-1 and TRBJ2-1; D call uncertain. The germline CDR1 and CDR2 sequences are MNHNS and SASEGT. The CDR3 runs 11 residues. V dropped 8 bases and J dropped 3 bases, with 5 bases sitting between them.

This clonotype showed up just a few times. This CDR3 reads CATSDFSGGQSYEQFF. As DNA, the CDR3 is TGTGCCACCAGTGATTTTTCGGGAGGGCAGAGTTATGAGCAGTTCTTC. The chain is built from TRBV24-1 and TRBJ2-1; 8 bases map to TRBD2. Per the germline V gene, CDR1 is KGHDR and CDR2 is SFDVKD. Trimming took 1 base from V and 8 from J; bases not matched to a gene: 9. CDR3 size: 16 residues.

This clonotype was counted many times. The chain recombines TRBV10-3 with TRBJ2-5, with D hard to call. Trimming left V 7 bases short and J 2 bases short, with 17 bases between. CDR1 is ENHRY, CDR2 SYGVKD, per germline. The CDR3 loop spans 15 amino acids. The CDR3 loop reads CAITPLKVAQETQYF. The CDR3 region has the DNA TGTGCCATCACCCCCCTAAAAGTGGCGCAAGAGACCCAGTACTTC.

This clonotype was observed many times. The CDR3 loop is CATSDPGTSGSNDGELFF. In DNA, the CDR3 is TGTGCCACCAGTGATCCCGGGACTAGCGGGAGCAATGACGGGGAGCTGTTTTTT. The V gene is TRBV24-1, the J gene TRBJ2-2; 14 bases map to TRBD2. The CDR3 spans 18 residues. Trimming removed 3 bases from V and 7 bases from J; junction bases left unmatched: 9. Germline CDR1 KGHDR, CDR2 SFDVKD.

This clonotype was found many times. This chain joins TRBV2 and TRBJ1-6; unclear D gene. The germline gives CDR1 SNHLY, CDR2 FYNNEI. With 7 bases removed from V and 10 bases from J, the gap between germline ends came to 11 bases. The CDR3 sequence is 12 residues long. The CDR3 loop is CASIAGESPLHF. The CDR3 coding sequence is TGTGCCAGCATCGCTGGGGAGTCACCCCTCCACTTT.

This chain joins TRBV6-1 and TRBJ2-7; D is perhaps TRBD1 or TRBD2 (5 bases each). CDR3 length: 13 amino acids. Looked up from germline, CDR1 is MNHNS and CDR2 is SASEGT. V was clipped by 5 bases and J by 5 bases, with 13 bases between them. The CDR3 nucleotides read TGTGCCAGCAGTAACTGGGACGTACACGAGCAGTACTTC. Translating gives CASSNWDVHEQYF.

The CDR3 here is CASSQISSGRLTDTQYF. CDR3 nucleotide sequence: TGTGCCAGCAGCCAGATATCTAGCGGGAGACTGACAGATACGCAGTATTTT. This chain links TRBV7-6 with TRBJ2-3; TRBD2 aligns across 10 bases. Germline CDR1 is SGHVS and CDR2 is FNYEAQ. There are 17 residues in the CDR3. Unmatched junction bases numbered 11, after V lost 5 bases and J lost 3 bases.

This clonotype was detected many times. The chain combines TRBV10-3 with TRBJ2-7; D not certain. Germline CDR1 ENHRY, CDR2 SYGVKD. V was cut by 3 bases and J by 2 bases, with 14 bases left in between. There are 15 residues in the CDR3. CDR3 amino acids: CAISDPVAPAYEQYF. In DNA form, the CDR3 reads TGTGCCATCAGTGATCCCGTGGCGCCGGCCTACGAGCAGTACTTC.

The sample holds many counts of this clonotype. The J gene is TRBJ1-3, the V gene TRBV12-3 or TRBV12-4; tentatively, D is TRBD1 (6 bases). V lost 3 bases, J lost 0 bases, and 9 bases lay in between. The CDR3 runs 15 residues. The CDR3 DNA sequence: TGTGCCAGCAGTTTCCAGGGGCTCTCTGGAAACACCATATATTTT. Protein product: CASSFQGLSGNTIYF.

This clonotype showed up many times. The chain couples TRBV12-3 or TRBV12-4 to TRBJ1-5, with D possibly matching TRBD1 (6 bases). V shed 6 bases and J shed 4 bases, with 13 bases lying between them. This CDR3 spans 14 amino acids. CDR3 protein: CASSPTGINQPQHF. The DNA of the CDR3 is TGTGCCAGCAGCCCCACAGGGATTAATCAGCCCCAGCATTTT.